Listed below are T cell receptor beta chains from one sample, sequenced in a study of cytomegalovirus exposure and HLA in healthy donors. Sequencing used immunoSEQ multiplex PCR; TCRdb keeps in-frame clones, though not all of them. Of tens of thousands of clones listed, around 80% are singletons. Sequencing was carried out using PBMCs. The receptors originated from a male donor in good health and CMV-seropositive. The CDR3 runs from the conserved cysteine through the conserved F or W.

J	V	CDR3
TRBJ2-1	TRBV4-1	CASSRSRQGVSEQFF
TRBJ1-2	TRBV7-9	CASSSTGDSYGYTF
TRBJ2-7	TRBV5-5	CASSLDLAVPRSF
TRBJ2-1	TRBV10-3	CAIMRGGSYNEQFF
TRBJ1-5	TRBV15	CATSGDRVSGSQHF
TRBJ2-5	TRBV13	CASSLVGLAGVQETQYF
TRBJ2-3	TRBV4-1	CASSQESRGTDTQYF
TRBJ1-1	TRBV19	CASSRSLNTEAFF
TRBJ1-2	TRBV19	CATTQGLTGYTF
TRBJ1-1	TRBV6-5	CASSRFTGDNTEAFF
TRBJ1-1	TRBV28	CASKDGGLSTEAFF
TRBJ2-2	TRBV12-5	CASEGGSGELFF
TRBJ2-1	TRBV15	CATSRPSGYNEQFF
TRBJ1-1	TRBV12-5	CASGAEGGRGLTEAFF
TRBJ2-2	TRBV5-1	CASGTSENTGELFF
TRBJ1-6	TRBV18	CASSLGQSSYNSPLHF
TRBJ2-1	TRBV19	CASRPRRAEGNEQFF
TRBJ1-2	TRBV10-1	CASIPYRVYGYTF
TRBJ2-3	TRBV5-4	CASSLWGGTDTQYF
TRBJ1-4	TRBV2	CASRTDGSEKLFF
TRBJ2-2	TRBV2	CASKEQGDNTGELFF
TRBJ1-2	TRBV19	CASLAPDQANYGYTF
TRBJ1-6	TRBV19	CASSKEGPANSPLHF
TRBJ2-5	TRBV7-6	CASRQDRGGETQYF